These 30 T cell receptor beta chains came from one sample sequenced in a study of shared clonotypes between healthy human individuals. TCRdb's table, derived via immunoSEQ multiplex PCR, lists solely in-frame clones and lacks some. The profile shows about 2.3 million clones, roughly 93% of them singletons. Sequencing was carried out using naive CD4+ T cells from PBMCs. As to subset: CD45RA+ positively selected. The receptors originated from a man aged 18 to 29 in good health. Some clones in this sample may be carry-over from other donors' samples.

The CDR3 sequence: CASSPQGLKNTEAFF. DNA for the CDR3: TGTGCCAGCAGCCCCCAGGGACTCAAGAACACTGAAGCTTTCTTT. V usage is TRBV6-5 and J usage is TRBJ1-1; the D gene is possibly TRBD1 (5 bases). Trimming stripped 6 bases from V and 1 base from J, with 15 bases between. CDR3 length: 15 residues. The V gene's germline CDR1 is MNHEY and CDR2 SVGAGI.

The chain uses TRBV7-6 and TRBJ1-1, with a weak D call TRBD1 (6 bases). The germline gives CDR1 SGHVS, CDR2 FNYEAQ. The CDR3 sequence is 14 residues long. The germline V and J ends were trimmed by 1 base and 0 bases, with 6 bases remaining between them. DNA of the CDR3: TGTGCCAGCAGCTTAGGGACAGTGAACACTGAAGCTTTCTTT. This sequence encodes CASSLGTVNTEAFF.

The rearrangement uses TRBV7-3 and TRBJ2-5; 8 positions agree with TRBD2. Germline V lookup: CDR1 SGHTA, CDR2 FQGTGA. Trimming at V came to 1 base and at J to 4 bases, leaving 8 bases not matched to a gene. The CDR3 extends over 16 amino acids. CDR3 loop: CASSLNRAGGRETQYF. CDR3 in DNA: TGTGCCAGCAGCTTAAATAGGGCGGGAGGTCGAGAGACCCAGTACTTC.

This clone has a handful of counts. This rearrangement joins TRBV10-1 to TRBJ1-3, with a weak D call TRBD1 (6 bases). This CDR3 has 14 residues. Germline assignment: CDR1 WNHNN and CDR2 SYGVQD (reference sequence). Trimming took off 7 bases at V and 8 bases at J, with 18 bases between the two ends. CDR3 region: CASKDSLAGDTIYF. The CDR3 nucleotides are TGCGCCAGCAAGGACAGCCTAGCTGGGGACACCATATATTTT.

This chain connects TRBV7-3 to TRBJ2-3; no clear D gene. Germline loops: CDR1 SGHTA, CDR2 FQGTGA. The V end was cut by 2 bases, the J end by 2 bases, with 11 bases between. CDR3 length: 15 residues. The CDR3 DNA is TGTGCCAGCAGCTTAGGTGGCAGAAACACAGATACGCAGTATTTT. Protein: CASSLGGRNTDTQYF.

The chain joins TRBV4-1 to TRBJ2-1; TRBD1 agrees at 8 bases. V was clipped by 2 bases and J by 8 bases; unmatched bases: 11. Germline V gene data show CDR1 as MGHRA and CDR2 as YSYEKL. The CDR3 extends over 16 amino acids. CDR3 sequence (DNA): TGCGCCAGCAGCCAACGCGGGATTGACAGGGGTGATGAGCAGTTCTTC. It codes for CASSQRGIDRGDEQFF.

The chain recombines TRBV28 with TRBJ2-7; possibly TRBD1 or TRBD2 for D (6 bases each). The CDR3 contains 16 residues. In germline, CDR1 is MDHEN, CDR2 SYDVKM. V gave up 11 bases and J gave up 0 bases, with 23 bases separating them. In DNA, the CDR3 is TGTGCCTCTCGTTTCATAGGGGGGTCTTTCTCCTACGAGCAGTACTTC. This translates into CASRFIGGSFSYEQYF.

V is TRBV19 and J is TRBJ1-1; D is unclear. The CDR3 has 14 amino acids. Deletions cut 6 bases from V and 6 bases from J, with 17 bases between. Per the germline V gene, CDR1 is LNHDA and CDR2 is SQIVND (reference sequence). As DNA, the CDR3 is TGTGCCAGTAGATTCGACGGTGTTAACGCTGAAGCTTTCTTT. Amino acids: CASRFDGVNAEAFF.

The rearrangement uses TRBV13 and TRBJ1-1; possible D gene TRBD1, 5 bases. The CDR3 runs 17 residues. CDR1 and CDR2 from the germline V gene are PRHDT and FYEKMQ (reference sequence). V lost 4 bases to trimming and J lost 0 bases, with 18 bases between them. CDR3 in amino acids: CASSSIGWGSMNTEAFF. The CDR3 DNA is TGTGCCAGCAGCTCGATAGGCTGGGGCTCAATGAACACTGAAGCTTTCTTT.

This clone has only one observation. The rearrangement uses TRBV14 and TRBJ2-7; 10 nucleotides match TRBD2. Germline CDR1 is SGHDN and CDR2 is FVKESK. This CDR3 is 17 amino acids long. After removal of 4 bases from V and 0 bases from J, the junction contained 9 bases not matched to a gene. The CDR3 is CASSPSHGLADSYEQYF. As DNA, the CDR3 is TGTGCCAGCAGCCCATCCCATGGACTAGCGGACTCCTACGAGCAGTACTTC.

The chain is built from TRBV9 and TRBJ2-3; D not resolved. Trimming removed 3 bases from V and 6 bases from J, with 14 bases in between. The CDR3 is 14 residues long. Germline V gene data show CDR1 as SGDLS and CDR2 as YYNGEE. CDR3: CASSAATRLDTQYF. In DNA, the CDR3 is TGTGCCAGCAGCGCAGCGACGCGGCTGGATACGCAGTATTTT.

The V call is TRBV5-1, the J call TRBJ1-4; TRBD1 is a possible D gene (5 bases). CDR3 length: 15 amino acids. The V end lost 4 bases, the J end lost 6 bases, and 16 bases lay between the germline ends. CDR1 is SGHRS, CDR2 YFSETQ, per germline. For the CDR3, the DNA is TGCGCCAGCAGCCCCGGCACCTTGGGGGATGAAAAACTGTTTTTT. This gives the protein CASSPGTLGDEKLFF.

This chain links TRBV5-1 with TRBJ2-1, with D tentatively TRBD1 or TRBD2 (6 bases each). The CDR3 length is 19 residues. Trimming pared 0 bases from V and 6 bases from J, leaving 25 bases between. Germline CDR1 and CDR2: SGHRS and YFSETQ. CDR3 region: CASSLGRGVAGHAFNEQFF. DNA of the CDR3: TGCGCCAGCAGCTTGGGTCGTGGTGTCGCGGGACATGCGTTCAATGAGCAGTTCTTC.

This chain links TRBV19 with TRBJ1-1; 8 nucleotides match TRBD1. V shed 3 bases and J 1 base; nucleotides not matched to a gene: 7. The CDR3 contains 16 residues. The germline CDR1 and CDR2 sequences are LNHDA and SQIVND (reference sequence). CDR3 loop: CASSMADRVRNTEAFF. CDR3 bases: TGTGCCAGTAGTATGGCGGACAGGGTGAGGAACACTGAAGCTTTCTTT.

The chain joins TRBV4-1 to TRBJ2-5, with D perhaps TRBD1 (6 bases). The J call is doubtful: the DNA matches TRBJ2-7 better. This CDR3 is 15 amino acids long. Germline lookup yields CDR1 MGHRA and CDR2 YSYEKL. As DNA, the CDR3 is TGCGCCAGCAGCCAAGGGGGGCAGGGGTCCTACGAGCAGTACTTC. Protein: CASSQGGQGSYEQYF.

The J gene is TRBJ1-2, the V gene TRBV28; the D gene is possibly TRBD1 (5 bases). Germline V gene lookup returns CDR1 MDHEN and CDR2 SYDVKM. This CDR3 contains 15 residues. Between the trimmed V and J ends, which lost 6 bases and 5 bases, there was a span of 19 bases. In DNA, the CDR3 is TGTGCCAGCAGGGCCGATTCAGGGTCTCTTTATGGCTACACCTTC. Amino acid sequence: CASRADSGSLYGYTF.

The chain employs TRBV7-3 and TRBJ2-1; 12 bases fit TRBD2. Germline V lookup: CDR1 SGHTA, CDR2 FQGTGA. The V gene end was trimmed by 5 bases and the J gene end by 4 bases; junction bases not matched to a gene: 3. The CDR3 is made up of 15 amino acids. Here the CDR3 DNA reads TGTGCCAGCAGCCGACTAGCGGGAGTTTACAATGAGCAGTTCTTC. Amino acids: CASSRLAGVYNEQFF.

The CDR3 DNA sequence: TGTGCCAGCAGCTTCCCAGGACAGGGTGCCTACGAGCAGTACTTC. Residues: CASSFPGQGAYEQYF. The rearrangement uses TRBV7-3 and TRBJ2-7; TRBD1 agrees at 8 bases. Germline-derived CDR1 and CDR2 are SGHTA and FQGTGA. This CDR3 comprises 15 residues. Trimming cost V 3 bases and J 2 bases; bases outside gene matches: 6.

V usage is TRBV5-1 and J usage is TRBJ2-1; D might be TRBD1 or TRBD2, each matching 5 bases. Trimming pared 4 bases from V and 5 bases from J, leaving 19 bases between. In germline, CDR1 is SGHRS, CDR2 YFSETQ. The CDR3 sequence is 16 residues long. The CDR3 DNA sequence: TGCGCCAGCAGCAGGGGCGTGTTTGGGGGAGACAATGAGCAGTTCTTC. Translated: CASSRGVFGGDNEQFF. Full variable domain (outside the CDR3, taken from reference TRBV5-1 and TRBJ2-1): KAGVTQTPRYLIKTRGQQVTLSCSPISGHRSVSWYQQTPGQGLQFLFEYFSETQRNKGNFPGRFSGRQFSNSRSEMNVSTLELGDSALYLCASSRGVFGGDNEQFFGPGTRLTVL.

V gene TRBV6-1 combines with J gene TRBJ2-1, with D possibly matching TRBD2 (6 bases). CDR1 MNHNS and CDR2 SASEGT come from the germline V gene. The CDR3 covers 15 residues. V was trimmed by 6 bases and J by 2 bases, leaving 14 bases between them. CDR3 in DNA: TGTGCCAGCAGCGAACTAGCAGGGCCCTACAATGAGCAGTTCTTC. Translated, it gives CASSELAGPYNEQFF.

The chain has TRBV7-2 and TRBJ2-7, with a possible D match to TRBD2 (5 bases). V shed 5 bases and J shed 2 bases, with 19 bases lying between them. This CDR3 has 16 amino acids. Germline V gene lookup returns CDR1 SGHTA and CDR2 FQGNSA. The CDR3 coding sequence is TGTGCCAGCAGCCTCCCCGCCGGTACTAGTACCTACGAGCAGTACTTC. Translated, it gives CASSLPAGTSTYEQYF. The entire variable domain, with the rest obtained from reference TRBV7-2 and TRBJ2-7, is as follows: GAGVSQSPSNKVTEKGKDVELRCDPISGHTALYWYRQSLGQGLEFLIYFQGNSAPDKSGLPSDRFSAERTGGSVSTLTIQRTQQEDSAVYLCASSLPAGTSTYEQYFGPGTRLTVT.

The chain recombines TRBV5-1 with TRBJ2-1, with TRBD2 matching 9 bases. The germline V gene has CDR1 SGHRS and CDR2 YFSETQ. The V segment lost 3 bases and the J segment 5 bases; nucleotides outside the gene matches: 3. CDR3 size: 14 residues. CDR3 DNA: TGCGCCAGCAGCTCGACTAGCGGTAACAATGAGCAGTTCTTC. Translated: CASSSTSGNNEQFF.

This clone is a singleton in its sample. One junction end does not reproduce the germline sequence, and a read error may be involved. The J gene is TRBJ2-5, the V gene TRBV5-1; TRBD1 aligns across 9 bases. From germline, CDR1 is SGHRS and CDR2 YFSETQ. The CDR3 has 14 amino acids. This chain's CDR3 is CASSLPRDRAQMDF. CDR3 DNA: TGCGCCAGCAGCCTCCCCCGGGACAGGGCGCAAATGGACTTC.

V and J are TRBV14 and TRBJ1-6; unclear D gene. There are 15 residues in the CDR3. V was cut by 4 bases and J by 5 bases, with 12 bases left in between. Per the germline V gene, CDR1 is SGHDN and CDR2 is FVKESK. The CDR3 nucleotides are TGTGCCAGCAGCCGGGTGGGCAGCGATAATTCACCCCTCCACTTT. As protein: CASSRVGSDNSPLHF.

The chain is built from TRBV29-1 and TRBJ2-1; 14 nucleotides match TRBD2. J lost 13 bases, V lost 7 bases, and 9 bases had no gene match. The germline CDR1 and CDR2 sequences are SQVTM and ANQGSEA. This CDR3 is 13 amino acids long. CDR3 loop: CSGAGLAGGIQFF. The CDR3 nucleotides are TGCAGCGGCGCTGGACTAGCGGGAGGAATCCAGTTCTTC.

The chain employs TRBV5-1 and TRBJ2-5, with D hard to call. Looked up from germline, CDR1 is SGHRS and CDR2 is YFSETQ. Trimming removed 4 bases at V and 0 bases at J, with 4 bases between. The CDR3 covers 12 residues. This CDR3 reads CASSMNQETQYF. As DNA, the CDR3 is TGCGCCAGCAGCATGAACCAAGAGACCCAGTACTTC.

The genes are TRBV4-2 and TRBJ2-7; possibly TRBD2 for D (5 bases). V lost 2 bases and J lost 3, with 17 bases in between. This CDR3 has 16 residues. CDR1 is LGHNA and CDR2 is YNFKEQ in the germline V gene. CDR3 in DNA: TGTGCCAGCAGCCAAAGTTACACTCCCGAGGGCTACGAGCAGTACTTC. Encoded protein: CASSQSYTPEGYEQYF.

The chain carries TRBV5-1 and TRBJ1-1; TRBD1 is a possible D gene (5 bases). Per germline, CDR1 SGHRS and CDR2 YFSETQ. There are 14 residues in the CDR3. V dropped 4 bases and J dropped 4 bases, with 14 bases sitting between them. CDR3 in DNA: TGCGCCAGCAGCATTGGGAACGGGGGCACTGAAGCTTTCTTT. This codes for CASSIGNGGTEAFF.

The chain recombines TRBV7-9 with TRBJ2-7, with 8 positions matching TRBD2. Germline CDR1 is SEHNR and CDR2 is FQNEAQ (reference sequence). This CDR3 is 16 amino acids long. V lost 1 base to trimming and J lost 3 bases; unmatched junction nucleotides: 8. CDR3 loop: CASSLVWSGRNYEQYF. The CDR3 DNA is TGTGCCAGCAGCTTAGTGTGGAGCGGGAGAAACTACGAGCAGTACTTC.

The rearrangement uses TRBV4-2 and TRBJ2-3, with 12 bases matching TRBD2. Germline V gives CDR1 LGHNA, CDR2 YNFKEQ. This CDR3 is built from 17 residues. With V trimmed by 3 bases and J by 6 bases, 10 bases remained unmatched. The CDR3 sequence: CASSQIGLAGPPDTQYF. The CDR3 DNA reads TGTGCCAGCAGCCAGATCGGACTAGCGGGACCCCCGGATACGCAGTATTTT.